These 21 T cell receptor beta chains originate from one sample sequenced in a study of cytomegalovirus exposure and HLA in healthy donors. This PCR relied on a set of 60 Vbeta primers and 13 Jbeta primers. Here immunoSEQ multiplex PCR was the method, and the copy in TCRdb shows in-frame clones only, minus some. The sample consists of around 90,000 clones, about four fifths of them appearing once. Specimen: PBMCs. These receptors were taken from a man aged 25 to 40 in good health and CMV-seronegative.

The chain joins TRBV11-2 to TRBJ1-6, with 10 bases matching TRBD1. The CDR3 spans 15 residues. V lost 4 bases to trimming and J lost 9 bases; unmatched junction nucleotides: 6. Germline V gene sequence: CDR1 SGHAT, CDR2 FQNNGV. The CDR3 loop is CASSSTGGLSSPLHF. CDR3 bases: TGTGCCAGCAGCTCGACAGGGGGCCTGAGTTCACCCCTCCACTTT.

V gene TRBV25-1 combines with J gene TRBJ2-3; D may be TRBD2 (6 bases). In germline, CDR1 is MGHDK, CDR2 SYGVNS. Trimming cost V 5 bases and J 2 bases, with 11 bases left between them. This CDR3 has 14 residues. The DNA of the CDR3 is TGTGCCAGCAGTTTCGGACTAAACACAGATACGCAGTATTTT. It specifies CASSFGLNTDTQYF.

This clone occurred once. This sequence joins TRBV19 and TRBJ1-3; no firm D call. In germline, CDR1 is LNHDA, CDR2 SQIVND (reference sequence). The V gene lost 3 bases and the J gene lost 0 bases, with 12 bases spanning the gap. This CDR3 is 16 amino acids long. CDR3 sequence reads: CASSIRTVSSGNTIYF. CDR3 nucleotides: TGTGCCAGTAGTATTCGAACAGTAAGCTCTGGAAACACCATATATTTT. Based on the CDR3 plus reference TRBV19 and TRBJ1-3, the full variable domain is DGGITQSPKYLFRKEGQNVTLSCEQNLNHDAMYWYRQDPGQGLRLIYYSQIVNDFQKGDIAEGYSVSREKKESFPLTVTSAQKNPTAFYLCASSIRTVSSGNTIYFGEGSWLTVV.

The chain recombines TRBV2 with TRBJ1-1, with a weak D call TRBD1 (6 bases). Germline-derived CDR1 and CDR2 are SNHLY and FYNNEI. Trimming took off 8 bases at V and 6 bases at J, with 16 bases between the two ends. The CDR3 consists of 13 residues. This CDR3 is CASGSQGSAEAFF. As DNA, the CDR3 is TGTGCCAGCGGATCACAGGGTTCGGCTGAAGCTTTCTTT.

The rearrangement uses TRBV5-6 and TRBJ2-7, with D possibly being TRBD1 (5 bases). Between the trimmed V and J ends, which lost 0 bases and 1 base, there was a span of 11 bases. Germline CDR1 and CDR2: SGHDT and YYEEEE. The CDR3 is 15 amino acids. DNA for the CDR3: TGTGCCAGCAGCTTGGGACCGGACACTTCCTACGAGCAGTACTTC. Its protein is CASSLGPDTSYEQYF.

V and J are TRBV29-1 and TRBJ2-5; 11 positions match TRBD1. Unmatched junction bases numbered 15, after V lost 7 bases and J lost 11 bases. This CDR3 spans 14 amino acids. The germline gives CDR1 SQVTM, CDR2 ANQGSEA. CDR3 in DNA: TGCAGCGCAGTCCCGGGACAGGGGGTTTGGGAGCAGTACTTC. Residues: CSAVPGQGVWEQYF.

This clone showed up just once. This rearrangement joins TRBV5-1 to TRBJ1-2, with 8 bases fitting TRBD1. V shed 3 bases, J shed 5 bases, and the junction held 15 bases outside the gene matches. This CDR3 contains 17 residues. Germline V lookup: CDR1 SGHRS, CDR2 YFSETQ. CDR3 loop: CASSSGQGANRLYGYTF. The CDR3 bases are TGCGCCAGCAGCTCCGGACAGGGCGCGAACCGTTTATATGGCTACACCTTC.

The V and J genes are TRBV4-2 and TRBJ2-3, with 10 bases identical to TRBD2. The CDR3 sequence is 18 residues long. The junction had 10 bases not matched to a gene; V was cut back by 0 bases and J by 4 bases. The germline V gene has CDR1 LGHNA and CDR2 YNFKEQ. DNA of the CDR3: TGTGCCAGCAGCCAAGAGGGAGCGGGGGGGCCTTCCCCAGATACGCAGTATTTT. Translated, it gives CASSQEGAGGPSPDTQYF.

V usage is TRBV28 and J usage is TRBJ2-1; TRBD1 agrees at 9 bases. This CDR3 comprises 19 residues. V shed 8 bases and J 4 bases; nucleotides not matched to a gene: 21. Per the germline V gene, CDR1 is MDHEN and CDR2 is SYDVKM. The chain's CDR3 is CASSTGTGPDAGRYNEQFF. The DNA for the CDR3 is TGTGCCAGCTCTACCGGGACAGGGCCTGATGCGGGTCGGTACAATGAGCAGTTCTTC.

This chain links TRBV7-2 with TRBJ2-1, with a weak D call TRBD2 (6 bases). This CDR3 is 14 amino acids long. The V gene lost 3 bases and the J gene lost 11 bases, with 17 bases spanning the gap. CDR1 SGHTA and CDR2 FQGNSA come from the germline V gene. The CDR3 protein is CASSFNRPGDQQFF. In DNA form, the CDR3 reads TGTGCCAGCAGCTTCAACCGACCGGGAGATCAGCAGTTCTTC.

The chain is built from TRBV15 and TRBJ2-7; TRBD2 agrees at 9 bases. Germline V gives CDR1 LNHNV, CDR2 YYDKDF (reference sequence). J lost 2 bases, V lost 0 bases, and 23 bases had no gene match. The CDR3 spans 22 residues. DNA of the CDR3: TGTGCCACCAGCAGAGACACCACTCGCTTTAGCGGGAGAAGTTCTTATACCTACGAGCAGTACTTC. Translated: CATSRDTTRFSGRSSYTYEQYF. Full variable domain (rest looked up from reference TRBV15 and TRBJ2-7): DAMVIQNPRYQVTQFGKPVTLSCSQTLNHNVMYWYQQKSSQAPKLLFHYYDKDFNNEADTPDNFQSRRPNTSFCFLDIRSPGLGDTAMYLCATSRDTTRFSGRSSYTYEQYFGPGTRLTVT.

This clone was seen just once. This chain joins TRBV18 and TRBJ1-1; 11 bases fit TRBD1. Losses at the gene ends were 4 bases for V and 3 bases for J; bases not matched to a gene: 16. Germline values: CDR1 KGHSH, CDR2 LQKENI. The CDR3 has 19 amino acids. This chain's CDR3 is CASSQLVIGQGARHTEAFF. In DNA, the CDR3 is TGTGCCAGCTCACAACTTGTAATCGGACAGGGGGCCAGGCACACTGAAGCTTTCTTT.

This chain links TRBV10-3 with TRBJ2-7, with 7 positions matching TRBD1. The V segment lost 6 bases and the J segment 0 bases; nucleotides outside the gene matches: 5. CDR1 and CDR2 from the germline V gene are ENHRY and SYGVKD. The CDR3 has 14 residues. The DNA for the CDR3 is TGTGCCATCAGCTTGACAGGGCCCTCCTACGAGCAGTACTTC. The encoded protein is CAISLTGPSYEQYF.

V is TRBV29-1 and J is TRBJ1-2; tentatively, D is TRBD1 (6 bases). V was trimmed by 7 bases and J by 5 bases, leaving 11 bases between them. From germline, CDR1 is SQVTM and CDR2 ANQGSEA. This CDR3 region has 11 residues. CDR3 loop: CSGTRGYGYTF. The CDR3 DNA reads TGCAGCGGGACTAGGGGGTATGGCTACACCTTC. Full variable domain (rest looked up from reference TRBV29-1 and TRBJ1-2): SAVISQKPSRDICQRGTSLTIQCQVDSQVTMMFWYRQQPGQSLTLIATANQGSEATYESGFVIDKFPISRPNLTFSTLTVSNMSPEDSSIYLCSGTRGYGYTFGSGTRLTVV.

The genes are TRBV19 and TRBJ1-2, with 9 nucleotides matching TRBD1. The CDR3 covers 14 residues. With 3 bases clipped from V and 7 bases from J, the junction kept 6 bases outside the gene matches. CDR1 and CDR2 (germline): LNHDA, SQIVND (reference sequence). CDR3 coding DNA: TGTGCCAGTAGTATTGACAGGGGGATTGGTGGCTACACCTTC. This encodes CASSIDRGIGGYTF.

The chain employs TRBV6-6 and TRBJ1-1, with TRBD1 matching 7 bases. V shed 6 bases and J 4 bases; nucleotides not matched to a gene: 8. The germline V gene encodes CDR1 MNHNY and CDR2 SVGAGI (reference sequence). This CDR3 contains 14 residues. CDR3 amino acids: CASSYGQASTEAFF. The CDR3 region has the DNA TGTGCCAGCAGCTACGGACAGGCAAGCACTGAAGCTTTCTTT.

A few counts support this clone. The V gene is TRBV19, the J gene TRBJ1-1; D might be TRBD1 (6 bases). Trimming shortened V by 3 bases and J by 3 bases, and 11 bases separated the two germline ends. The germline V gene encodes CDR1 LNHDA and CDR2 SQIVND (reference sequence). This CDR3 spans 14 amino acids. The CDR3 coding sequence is TGTGCCAGTAGTATCACAGGGTTACACACTGAAGCTTTCTTT. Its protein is CASSITGLHTEAFF. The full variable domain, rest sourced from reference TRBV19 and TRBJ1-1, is DGGITQSPKYLFRKEGQNVTLSCEQNLNHDAMYWYRQDPGQGLRLIYYSQIVNDFQKGDIAEGYSVSREKKESFPLTVTSAQKNPTAFYLCASSITGLHTEAFFGQGTRLTVV.

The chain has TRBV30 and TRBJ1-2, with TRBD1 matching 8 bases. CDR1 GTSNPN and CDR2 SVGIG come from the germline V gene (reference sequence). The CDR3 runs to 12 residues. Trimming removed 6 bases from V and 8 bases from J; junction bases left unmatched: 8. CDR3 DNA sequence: TGTGCCTGTTCCCAGGGGGCGGGAGGCTACACCTTC. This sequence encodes CACSQGAGGYTF. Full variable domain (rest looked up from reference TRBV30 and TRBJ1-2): SQTIHQWPATLVQPVGSPLSLECTVEGTSNPNLYWYRQAAGRGLQLLFYSVGIGQISSEVPQNLSASRPQDRQFILSSKKLLLSDSGFYLCACSQGAGGYTFGSGTRLTVV.

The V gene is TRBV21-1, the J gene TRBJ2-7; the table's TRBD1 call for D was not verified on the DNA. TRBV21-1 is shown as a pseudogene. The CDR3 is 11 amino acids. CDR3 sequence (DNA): TGTGCCAGGACAGCGATCCACGAGCAGTACTTC. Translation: CARTAIHEQYF.

In DNA, the CDR3 is TGTGCCAGCAGATATAACACTGAAGCTTTCTTT. Residues: CASRYNTEAFF. The rearrangement links TRBV28 to TRBJ1-1; D unclear. This CDR3 has 11 residues. CDR1 is MDHEN and CDR2 is SYDVKM in the germline V gene. Trimming stripped 6 bases from V and 2 bases from J, with 4 bases between. The entire variable domain, with the rest obtained from reference TRBV28 and TRBJ1-1, is as follows: DVKVTQSSRYLVKRTGEKVFLECVQDMDHENMFWYRQDPGLGLRLIYFSYDVKMKEKGDIPEGYSVSREKKERFSLILESASTNQTSMYLCASRYNTEAFFGQGTRLTVV.

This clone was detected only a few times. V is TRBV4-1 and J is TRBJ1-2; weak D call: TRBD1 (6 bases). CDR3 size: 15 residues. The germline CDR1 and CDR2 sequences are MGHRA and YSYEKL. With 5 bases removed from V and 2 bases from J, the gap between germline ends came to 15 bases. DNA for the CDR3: TGCGCCAGCAGCTTCTACAGGGAGACCAACTATGGCTACACCTTC. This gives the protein CASSFYRETNYGYTF.